In its sample, the clone carrying this T cell receptor (beta chain) was seen many times. Via MiXCR, TCRdb re-called the PCR reads. The sample comprises approximately 90,000 clones, around 7.8% of which are singletons, and 8.8% rests with the top ten. Germline V gene lookup returns CDR1 LNHDA and CDR2 SQIVND (reference sequence). With 5 bases clipped from V and 2 bases from J, the junction kept 9 bases outside the gene matches. CDR3 length equals 16 residues. Patients underwent thyroid surgery, and none had received any treatment before it. This sample was included in a study of metastatic and nonmetastatic thyroid tumors.

The sample taken for sequencing was blood. The rearrangement uses TRBV19 and TRBJ2-1, with 7 bases that match TRBD2. The sequence came from a female donor with papillary thyroid cancer or a benign thyroid nodule (not recorded which). Some clones in this sample may be carry-over from other donors' samples. CDR3 coding DNA: TGTGCCAGTAGTTCTTACGCCGGGACTACCTACAATGAGCAGTTCTTC. It specifies CASSSYAGTTYNEQFF.